This TCR beta chain was sequenced in a study of T cells in Graves' hyperthyroidism and ophthalmopathy. Background on the study: It was at initial diagnosis, before any treatment, that peripheral blood was collected.

The study left out patients who had uncontrolled infection, other autoimmune disease, pregnancy or lactation. Diagnoses were established using clinical symptoms, serum thyroxine and TRAb, thyroid ultrasound and orbital computed tomography. This clonotype came up many times. Per the germline V gene, CDR1 is MNHNS and CDR2 is SASEGT. Trimming took 7 bases from V and 5 from J; bases not matched to a gene: 8. The CDR3 runs to 15 residues. Amplified regions were TCR beta CDR3 sequences from RNA transcripts. First-round RT-PCR targeting the TCR CDR3 was performed with the HTBI primer set. MiXCR, run by TCRdb on the multiplex PCR reads, gives a single entry per CDR3 protein. The sample yields some 770,000 distinct CDR3 sequences, roughly 15% seen once.

The sequence was obtained from a man aged 18-30 years with Graves' hyperthyroidism. The sequenced material came from blood. The genes are TRBV6-1 and TRBJ1-5, with TRBD1 matching over 10 bases. CDR3: CASTPGQGYDQPQHF. DNA of the CDR3: TGTGCCAGCACCCCGGGACAGGGGTACGATCAGCCCCAGCATTTT.